What follows are 17 T cell receptor beta chains derived from one specimen sequenced in a study of blood T cell repertoires in COVID-19. Clones were sequenced by immunoSEQ multiplex PCR, and TCRdb holds only the in-frame ones, with some missing. This sample has about 86,000 clones, with roughly four fifths found just once. The sequenced sample was peripheral blood. These receptors were collected from a woman older than 75 with acute or convalescent COVID-19.

The chain uses TRBV5-1 and TRBJ1-1, with TRBD1 as a possible D gene (5 bases). Trimming shortened V by 3 bases and J by 8 bases, and 14 bases separated the two germline ends. The length of the CDR3 is 13 residues. Germline V CDR1 and CDR2: SGHRS, YFSETQ. The CDR3 DNA follows: TGCGCCAGCAGCTCCCAGGGTTTGGGCGAAGCTTTCTTT. This codes for CASSSQGLGEAFF. The full variable domain, its missing parts supplied by reference TRBV5-1 and TRBJ1-1, is KAGVTQTPRYLIKTRGQQVTLSCSPISGHRSVSWYQQTPGQGLQFLFEYFSETQRNKGNFPGRFSGRQFSNSRSEMNVSTLELGDSALYLCASSSQGLGEAFFGQGTRLTVV.

The rearrangement joins TRBV15 to TRBJ2-3; 14 bases match TRBD2. The trim removed 3 bases at V and 14 bases at J, leaving 13 bases unmatched. This CDR3 comprises 16 residues. Germline V gene lookup returns CDR1 LNHNV and CDR2 YYDKDF (reference sequence). CDR3 sequence (DNA): TGTGCCACCAGCAGCCGAACCGGGACTAGCGGGAGTAGGGCGTATTTT. Its translation: CATSSRTGTSGSRAYF.

This clone came up once. The chain joins TRBV24-1 to TRBJ2-3; TRBD1 aligns across 10 bases. The CDR3 sequence is 18 residues long. After removal of 2 bases from V and 1 base from J, the junction contained 8 bases not matched to a gene. The germline CDR1 and CDR2 sequences are KGHDR and SFDVKD. This chain's CDR3 is CATSDSKWGTGGTDTQYF. CDR3 DNA sequence: TGTGCCACCAGTGATTCCAAGTGGGGGACAGGGGGCACAGATACGCAGTATTTT.

The V gene is TRBV9, the J gene TRBJ2-2, with a tentative D call TRBD2 (6 bases). The V gene lost 2 bases and the J gene lost 4 bases, with 12 bases spanning the gap. The length of the CDR3 is 15 residues. Germline V CDR1 and CDR2: SGDLS, YYNGEE. CDR3 in DNA: TGTGCCAGCAGCGTGTGGGGGGTTGGCACCGGGGAGCTGTTTTTT. Translated: CASSVWGVGTGELFF.

V and J are TRBV5-6 and TRBJ2-5; TRBD2 aligns across 8 bases. Germline V CDR1 and CDR2: SGHDT, YYEEEE. Germline trimming cut 4 bases from V and 5 bases from J; bases unmatched to any gene: 10. This CDR3 is 15 amino acids long. The CDR3 spells CASSRGLASMETQYF. CDR3 nucleotides: TGTGCCAGCAGCAGAGGACTAGCTTCGATGGAGACCCAGTACTTC.

V usage is TRBV6-6 and J usage is TRBJ2-2; 11 bases line up with TRBD1. V dropped 4 bases and J dropped 6; count of bases not matched to a gene: 7. The CDR3 is 16 amino acids. Per the germline V gene, CDR1 is MNHNY and CDR2 is SVGAGI (reference sequence). CDR3 loop: CASSWDRGGMSGELFF. The CDR3 nucleotides are TGTGCCAGCAGTTGGGACAGGGGGGGAATGTCCGGGGAGCTGTTTTTT.

J is TRBJ1-1 and V is TRBV3-1 (or the pseudogene TRBV3-2), with D maybe TRBD1 (6 bases). The CDR3 spans 14 residues. Trimming stripped 5 bases from V and 3 bases from J, with 13 bases between. CDR1 is LGHDT, CDR2 YNNKEL, per germline (reference sequence). The DNA for the CDR3 is TGTGCCAGCAGCTGGGGGGGCGGGGACACTGAAGCTTTCTTT. Protein: CASSWGGGDTEAFF.

This chain joins TRBV15 and TRBJ2-7, with 11 bases that match TRBD2. Germline-derived CDR1 and CDR2 are LNHNV and YYDKDF (reference sequence). J lost 4 bases, V lost 0 bases, and 2 bases had no gene match. The CDR3 covers 15 residues. The CDR3 coding sequence is TGTGCCACCAGCAGAGACCTAGCGGGGGGATACGAGCAGTACTTC. Protein product: CATSRDLAGGYEQYF.

V usage is TRBV2 and J usage is TRBJ1-2; no firm D call. The CDR3 consists of 13 residues. Germline CDR1 is SNHLY and CDR2 is FYNNEI. V was cut by 1 base and J by 8 bases, with 11 bases left in between. The CDR3 is CASSEDQRLGYTF. The CDR3 region has the DNA TGTGCCAGCAGTGAAGATCAGAGACTAGGCTACACCTTC. Using reference TRBV2 and TRBJ1-2 for the parts outside the CDR3, the full variable domain is EPEVTQTPSHQVTQMGQEVILRCVPISNHLYFYWYRQILGQKVEFLVSFYNNEISEKSEIFDDQFSVERPDGSNFTLKIRSTKLEDSAMYFCASSEDQRLGYTFGSGTRLTVV.

The chain uses TRBV13 and TRBJ1-1; 8 bases map to TRBD1. Germline values: CDR1 PRHDT, CDR2 FYEKMQ (reference sequence). This CDR3 contains 16 residues. Trimming at V came to 2 bases and at J to 1 base, leaving 6 bases not matched to a gene. CDR3 in amino acids: CASSLFGTGGNTEAFF. DNA of the CDR3: TGTGCCAGCAGCTTATTCGGGACAGGCGGGAACACTGAAGCTTTCTTT.

This clone was recorded once. The chain employs TRBV11-2 and TRBJ2-7; 8 positions agree with TRBD2. V gave up 4 bases and J gave up 0 bases; unmatched junction bases: 5. The CDR3 is 15 amino acids. Germline V gene sequence: CDR1 SGHAT, CDR2 FQNNGV. The CDR3, as DNA: TGTGCCAGCAGCTCCAGCGGGGGTTTCTCCTACGAGCAGTACTTC. As protein: CASSSSGGFSYEQYF.

This chain joins TRBV28 and TRBJ1-2; 9 nucleotides line up with TRBD1. The junction had 6 bases not matched to a gene; V was cut back by 5 bases and J by 5 bases. There are 14 residues in the CDR3. Germline CDR1 is MDHEN and CDR2 is SYDVKM. CDR3 amino acids: CASSDGTGIYGYTF. In DNA form, the CDR3 reads TGTGCCAGCAGTGATGGGACAGGGATTTATGGCTACACCTTC.

This sequence joins TRBV19 and TRBJ2-1; TRBD2 might be the D (7 bases). The CDR3 covers 15 residues. V gave up 4 bases and J gave up 4 bases, with 14 bases separating them. The germline gives CDR1 LNHDA, CDR2 SQIVND (reference sequence). For the CDR3, the DNA is TGTGCCAGTAGTACCGCGGGGGCCGGTTACAATGAGCAGTTCTTC. This gives the protein CASSTAGAGYNEQFF. Filled out from reference TRBV19 and TRBJ2-1, the complete variable domain reads DGGITQSPKYLFRKEGQNVTLSCEQNLNHDAMYWYRQDPGQGLRLIYYSQIVNDFQKGDIAEGYSVSREKKESFPLTVTSAQKNPTAFYLCASSTAGAGYNEQFFGPGTRLTVL.

The V gene is TRBV6-5, the J gene TRBJ1-3, with D unresolved. Trimming took 8 bases from V and 7 from J, leaving 9 bases between them. This CDR3 region has 11 residues. The V gene's germline CDR1 is MNHEY and CDR2 SVGAGI. The CDR3 DNA is TGTGCCAGCCTTTCTCTGAACACCATATATTTT. It translates to CASLSLNTIYF.

The chain recombines TRBV7-2 with TRBJ2-7; D unclear. Germline CDR1 is SGHTA and CDR2 is FQGNSA. V lost 2 bases to trimming and J lost 6 bases, with 8 bases between them. CDR3 length: 12 residues. The CDR3 DNA reads as TGTGCCAGCAGCTTACAGCCGGGCGAGCAGTACTTC. Translating it yields CASSLQPGEQYF. Combining the CDR3 with reference TRBV7-2 and TRBJ2-7 gives the whole variable domain GAGVSQSPSNKVTEKGKDVELRCDPISGHTALYWYRQSLGQGLEFLIYFQGNSAPDKSGLPSDRFSAERTGGSVSTLTIQRTQQEDSAVYLCASSLQPGEQYFGPGTRLTVT.

J is TRBJ1-5 and V is TRBV18; tentatively, D is TRBD1 (5 bases). The CDR3 covers 13 residues. Germline assignment: CDR1 KGHSH and CDR2 LQKENI. V was trimmed by 3 bases and J by 4 bases, leaving 7 bases between them. The CDR3 coding sequence is TGTGCCAGCTCACCGGACACAAATCAGCCCCAGCATTTT. It encodes CASSPDTNQPQHF. The variable domain in full, with the rest retrieved from reference TRBV18 and TRBJ1-5, is NAGVMQNPRHLVRRRGQEARLRCSPMKGHSHVYWYRQLPEEGLKFMVYLQKENIIDESGMPKERFSAEFPKEGPSILRIQQVVRGDSAAYFCASSPDTNQPQHFGDGTRLSIL.

This clone was counted between two and nine times. The chain recombines TRBV7-8 with TRBJ1-2, with D possibly TRBD1 on 5 matching bases. This CDR3 has 13 residues. V lost 1 base and J lost 6, with 9 bases in between. The V gene's germline CDR1 is SGHVS and CDR2 FQNEAQ. In DNA, the CDR3 is TGTGCCAGCAGCTTAGGGGGGGAGGATGGCTACACCTTC. Translated, it gives CASSLGGEDGYTF.